Below, 28 T cell receptor beta chains from the same sample are listed, as sequenced in a study of cytomegalovirus exposure and HLA in healthy donors (dated by TCRdb to about 2017). The library relied on the immunoSEQ multiplex PCR assay. A mixture of 60 forward primers for TCR Vbeta segments and 13 reverse primers for TCR Jbeta segments was used in the multiplex PCR. Drawn from immuneACCESS, this table holds only the in-frame rearrangements with V and J called that TCRdb kept. Clones are partly lost; checked studies trace under half to an unresolved V gene and leave the rest unexplained. Present in this sample are almost 80,000 clones, 67% of which were seen just once. The top ten clonotypes cover around 6.9% of the sample. The sequenced sample consisted of PBMCs. The receptor source for this set is a woman in her forties or fifties in good health and CMV-seropositive.

This clone was recorded a few times. This chain uses TRBV10-1 with TRBJ1-2, with D maybe TRBD1 (6 bases). CDR1 and CDR2 from the germline V gene are WNHNN and SYGVQD (reference sequence). The CDR3 runs 13 residues. V lost 3 bases to trimming and J lost 2 bases, with 7 bases between them. The CDR3 is CASSETGNYGYTF. DNA of the CDR3: TGCGCCAGCAGTGAAACAGGGAACTATGGCTACACCTTC.

This clone turned up a few times. The genes are TRBV29-1 and TRBJ1-5; tentatively, D is TRBD1 (5 bases). Germline values: CDR1 SQVTM, CDR2 ANQGSEA. The CDR3 loop spans 14 amino acids. The germline V and J ends were trimmed by 1 base and 4 bases, with 11 bases remaining between them. In DNA, the CDR3 is TGCAGCGTTGAAGTTTGGGCAGGGAATCAGCCCCAGCATTTT. Amino acids: CSVEVWAGNQPQHF.

CDR3 sequence reads: CASSVDPSPDYGYTF. CDR3 coding DNA: TGTGCCAGCAGCGTAGACCCCAGTCCAGACTATGGCTACACCTTC. The genes are TRBV9 and TRBJ1-2; D unclear. The CDR3 consists of 15 residues. Germline CDR1 and CDR2: SGDLS and YYNGEE. Trimming stripped 0 bases from V and 3 bases from J, with 12 bases between.

The CDR3: CASSPGSYEQYF. The CDR3 nucleotides are TGTGCCAGCAGCCCGGGCTCCTACGAGCAGTACTTC. This rearrangement joins TRBV5-6 to TRBJ2-7; D gene ambiguous. With 4 bases removed from V and 0 bases from J, the gap between germline ends came to 5 bases. The CDR3 length is 12 residues. Germline V lookup: CDR1 SGHDT, CDR2 YYEEEE.

This chain connects TRBV4-1 to TRBJ1-1, with D perhaps TRBD1 (6 bases). V was pared by 5 bases and J by 0 bases, with 13 bases between. The V gene's germline CDR1 is MGHRA and CDR2 YSYEKL. This CDR3 has 15 residues. The CDR3: CASSASGQLNTEAFF. In nucleotides, the CDR3 is TGCGCCAGCAGCGCCAGCGGACAGTTGAACACTGAAGCTTTCTTT.

The chain carries TRBV5-1 and TRBJ1-6; a possible D gene is TRBD1 (5 bases). The V and J ends lost 4 bases and 8 bases respectively, with 19 bases between them. CDR3 length: 16 amino acids. Germline V lookup: CDR1 SGHRS, CDR2 YFSETQ. CDR3 coding DNA: TGCGCCAGCAGCGCCGGGGGGTCACGGACTGATTCACCCCTCCACTTT. Amino acid sequence: CASSAGGSRTDSPLHF.

J is TRBJ1-1 and V is TRBV6-5, with 7 bases fitting TRBD1. CDR3 length equals 16 residues. V lost 0 bases to trimming and J lost 0 bases; unmatched junction nucleotides: 4. Germline V gene lookup returns CDR1 MNHEY and CDR2 SVGAGI. This CDR3 reads CASSYSGGQVNTEAFF. The CDR3 bases are TGTGCCAGCAGTTACTCTGGAGGACAGGTGAACACTGAAGCTTTCTTT.

A few counts support this clone. V and J are TRBV28 and TRBJ2-2, with D perhaps TRBD1 (6 bases). The V and J ends lost 5 bases and 6 bases respectively, with 13 bases between them. The CDR3 runs 14 residues. In germline, CDR1 is MDHEN, CDR2 SYDVKM. The CDR3 DNA sequence: TGTGCCAGCAGTCATACAGGGAAACCCGGGGAGCTGTTTTTT. Translating gives CASSHTGKPGELFF. The variable domain in full, completed from reference TRBV28 and TRBJ2-2, reads DVKVTQSSRYLVKRTGEKVFLECVQDMDHENMFWYRQDPGLGLRLIYFSYDVKMKEKGDIPEGYSVSREKKERFSLILESASTNQTSMYLCASSHTGKPGELFFGEGSRLTVL.

This chain uses TRBV7-8 with TRBJ2-3; D unresolved. Germline-derived CDR1 and CDR2 are SGHVS and FQNEAQ. This CDR3 is built from 13 residues. V was trimmed by 5 bases and J by 2 bases, leaving 8 bases between them. CDR3 residues: CASSVYPTDTQYF. The CDR3 coding sequence is TGTGCCAGCAGCGTGTATCCCACAGATACGCAGTATTTT.

The rearrangement joins TRBV7-9 to TRBJ1-5; D remains unclear. The V end lost 1 base, the J end lost 6 bases, and 10 bases lay between the germline ends. Per germline, CDR1 SEHNR and CDR2 FQNEAQ (reference sequence). The CDR3 consists of 14 residues. The chain's CDR3 is CASSLGVGGQPQHF. The DNA for the CDR3 is TGTGCCAGCAGCTTAGGTGTAGGAGGTCAGCCCCAGCATTTT.

CDR3 amino acids: CASSEATGGYEQYF. CDR3 bases: TGTGCCAGCAGTGAAGCCACAGGGGGCTACGAGCAGTACTTC. The chain joins TRBV2 to TRBJ2-5; 8 nucleotides align to TRBD1. The closer fit of TRBJ2-7 to the DNA end suggests the J call may be wrong. CDR3 length: 14 residues. Germline V CDR1 and CDR2: SNHLY, FYNNEI.

This clone was seen only once. The rearrangement joins TRBV28 to TRBJ1-4; 8 bases are a match to TRBD1. The CDR3 spans 16 residues. Looked up from germline, CDR1 is MDHEN and CDR2 is SYDVKM. Losses at the gene ends were 7 bases for V and 8 bases for J; bases not matched to a gene: 15. The CDR3 bases are TGTGCCAGCACTCTACGCAGGCAGGGGGCGGGGGAAAAACTGTTTTTT. Translating gives CASTLRRQGAGEKLFF.

V is TRBV4-1 and J is TRBJ1-1; D not resolved. V was clipped by 4 bases and J by 2 bases, with 14 bases between them. There are 15 residues in the CDR3. Per the germline V gene, CDR1 is MGHRA and CDR2 is YSYEKL. In DNA form, the CDR3 reads TGCGCCAGCAGCCTCGTACAGAGGGTTAACACTGAAGCTTTCTTT. Translated, it gives CASSLVQRVNTEAFF.

This clone appeared a single time. This rearrangement joins TRBV7-2 to TRBJ2-5; 11 bases are shared with TRBD2. The length of the CDR3 is 15 residues. V shed 8 bases, J shed 5 bases, and the junction held 10 bases outside the gene matches. Germline CDR1 is SGHTA and CDR2 is FQGNSA. CDR3 DNA: TGTGCCAGCGCCTGGTCGACTAGCGGGGATGAGACCCAGTACTTC. The encoded protein is CASAWSTSGDETQYF.

The genes are TRBV28 and TRBJ1-4; 10 bases align to TRBD1. The CDR3 spans 14 residues. The junction had 4 bases not matched to a gene; V was cut back by 4 bases and J by 8 bases. Germline CDR1 is MDHEN and CDR2 is SYDVKM. For the CDR3, the DNA is TGTGCCAGCAGTTCCGGGACAGGGGACGAAAAACTGTTTTTT. Amino acid sequence: CASSSGTGDEKLFF.

The rearrangement joins TRBV4-1 to TRBJ1-1; possibly TRBD1 for D (5 bases). This CDR3 region has 15 residues. V lost 0 bases and J 0 bases, leaving 8 bases between the germline ends. The V gene's germline CDR1 is MGHRA and CDR2 YSYEKL. The CDR3 reads CASSQDPGLNTEAFF. CDR3 in DNA: TGCGCCAGCAGCCAAGATCCAGGGTTGAACACTGAAGCTTTCTTT.

This chain uses TRBV30 with TRBJ1-1; D is possibly TRBD1 (6 bases). The CDR3 runs to 13 residues. The V end was cut by 5 bases, the J end by 4 bases, with 14 bases between. CDR1 and CDR2 (germline): GTSNPN, SVGIG (reference sequence). The CDR3: CAWGYQGSTEAFF. The CDR3 nucleotides are TGTGCCTGGGGCTATCAGGGGAGCACTGAAGCTTTCTTT.

In its sample, this clone was seen once. The J gene is TRBJ1-2, the V gene TRBV4-1; perhaps TRBD1 as D (6 bases). The CDR3 contains 14 residues. The V end was cut by 1 base, the J end by 4 bases, with 10 bases between. Germline assignment: CDR1 MGHRA and CDR2 YSYEKL. CDR3 protein: CASSQGQATYGYTF. The DNA of the CDR3 is TGCGCCAGCAGCCAAGGACAGGCCACCTATGGCTACACCTTC.

This clone was seen only a few times. The chain recombines TRBV2 with TRBJ1-1; the D gene is possibly TRBD1 (5 bases). The length of the CDR3 is 11 residues. Deletions cut 9 bases from V and 4 bases from J, with 9 bases between. The germline V gene encodes CDR1 SNHLY and CDR2 FYNNEI. The CDR3 spells CARRGVTEAFF. Here the CDR3 DNA reads TGTGCCAGAAGGGGCGTCACTGAAGCTTTCTTT.

This chain uses TRBV6-5 with TRBJ1-2; TRBD1 aligns across 7 bases. V gave up 5 bases and J gave up 8 bases; unmatched junction bases: 2. From germline, CDR1 is MNHEY and CDR2 SVGAGI. The CDR3 sequence is 11 residues long. CDR3 loop: CASSPGQGYTF. CDR3 DNA sequence: TGTGCCAGCAGTCCGGGACAGGGCTACACCTTC.

This chain uses TRBV5-1 with TRBJ1-1, with TRBD1 matching over 9 bases. V lost 4 bases to trimming and J lost 4 bases; unmatched junction nucleotides: 5. CDR3 length: 14 amino acids. Germline V gene lookup returns CDR1 SGHRS and CDR2 YFSETQ. The CDR3 spells CASSETTGGTEAFF. In DNA, the CDR3 is TGCGCCAGCAGCGAGACGACAGGGGGCACTGAAGCTTTCTTT.

The sample holds a few counts of this clone. J is TRBJ1-2 and V is TRBV7-6; TRBD1 matches at 8 bases. V lost 3 bases to trimming and J lost 6 bases; unmatched junction nucleotides: 3. Germline CDR1 is SGHVS and CDR2 is FNYEAQ. The CDR3 contains 13 residues. The CDR3 DNA reads as TGTGCCAGCAGCTTCGACAGGGGCGATGGCTACACCTTC. Translation gives CASSFDRGDGYTF.

V and J are TRBV9 and TRBJ1-5; possible D gene TRBD1, 5 bases. The V end lost 0 bases, the J end lost 3 bases, and 10 bases lay between the germline ends. Germline CDR1 SGDLS, CDR2 YYNGEE. The CDR3 length is 15 residues. CDR3 in amino acids: CASSVGGVDNQPQHF. CDR3 bases: TGTGCCAGCAGCGTAGGGGGGGTCGACAATCAGCCCCAGCATTTT.

The gene calls are TRBV7-3 and TRBJ2-1; 10 nucleotides line up with TRBD2. J was trimmed by 5 bases and V by 1 base; bases with no gene match: 2. Germline V gives CDR1 SGHTA, CDR2 FQGTGA. This CDR3 has 15 residues. The CDR3 reads CASSLISGGHNEQFF. As DNA, the CDR3 is TGTGCCAGCAGCTTAATTAGCGGGGGGCACAATGAGCAGTTCTTC.

This clone was observed a single time. The rearrangement uses TRBV5-5 and TRBJ1-1; 7 nucleotides agree with TRBD1. Germline assignment: CDR1 SGHKS and CDR2 YYEKEE (reference sequence). CDR3 length equals 17 residues. The J segment lost 0 bases and the V segment lost 1 base, leaving 9 bases of the junction unmatched. This CDR3 reads CASSLLGQIVLNTEAFF. The CDR3 nucleotides read TGTGCCAGCAGCTTGTTGGGACAGATTGTGCTGAACACTGAAGCTTTCTTT.

This clone was detected a few times. J is TRBJ2-5 and V is TRBV6-6; TRBD1 agrees at 7 bases. The germline V gene encodes CDR1 MNHNY and CDR2 SVGAGI (reference sequence). The CDR3 is made up of 15 amino acids. V was clipped by 3 bases and J by 3 bases; unmatched bases: 7. The CDR3 nucleotides read TGTGCCAGCAGTTATTCTCGGGACAGTAAAGAGACCCAGTACTTC. Translated: CASSYSRDSKETQYF.

The V gene is TRBV5-1, the J gene TRBJ2-5; TRBD2 is a possible D gene (5 bases). The germline CDR1 and CDR2 sequences are SGHRS and YFSETQ. The CDR3 is 15 residues long. With 6 bases removed from V and 5 bases from J, the gap between germline ends came to 20 bases. CDR3 in amino acids: CASTPRRGVGETQYF. The CDR3 DNA reads TGCGCCAGCACCCCGCGACGGGGAGTAGGGGAGACCCAGTACTTC.

CDR3 sequence reads: CSAGRTGAEKLFF. The CDR3 DNA is TGCAGCGCTGGGCGGACAGGGGCTGAAAAACTGTTTTTT. The V and J genes are TRBV29-1 and TRBJ1-4; TRBD1 agrees at 9 bases. The CDR3 consists of 13 residues. The germline V gene encodes CDR1 SQVTM and CDR2 ANQGSEA. V was pared by 7 bases and J by 7 bases, with 7 bases of the junction left unmatched.